Below are 10 T cell receptor beta chains sequenced from a single sample in a study of spatial heterogeneity in lung cancer. As for time point: sample taken at primary tumor resection. TCRdb processed the 5' RACE reads anew with MiXCR; each CDR3 protein has one entry. The sample consists of fewer than 3,000 distinct CDR3 sequences, 5.5% to 7% of them appearing once. The specimen comprised normal lung tissue next to the tumor, sampled at surgery. Receptor source: a male donor with early-stage non-small cell lung cancer.

Relative to its sample, this clonotype is medium-sized. The chain couples TRBV2 to TRBJ2-2; no reliable D call. CDR1 and CDR2 (germline): SNHLY, FYNNEI. Trimming left V 3 bases short and J 5 bases short, with 13 bases between. The CDR3 loop spans 15 amino acids. DNA for the CDR3: TGTGCCAGCAGTGACACACGGCTGAGGACCGGGGAGCTGTTTTTT. Residues: CASSDTRLRTGELFF.

This clonotype is classed as medium-sized (0.01 to 0.1%). V is TRBV3-1 and J is TRBJ1-1; D unclear. V was cut by 0 bases and J by 5 bases, with 13 bases left in between. Germline CDR1 LGHDT, CDR2 YNNKEL (reference sequence). CDR3 size: 15 residues. The CDR3 nucleotides are TGTGCCAGCAGCCAAGAGGTGTACTTGGGAACTGAAGCTTTCTTT. Protein product: CASSQEVYLGTEAFF.

The rearrangement links TRBV6-2 or TRBV6-3 to TRBJ1-2, with D unclear. Germline V gene sequence: CDR1 MNHEY, CDR2 SVGEGT. The germline V and J ends were trimmed by 2 bases and 0 bases, with 1 base remaining between them. This CDR3 is 12 amino acids long. This CDR3 is CASSYANYGYTF. In nucleotides, the CDR3 is TGTGCCAGCAGTTACGCTAACTATGGCTACACCTTC.

The genes are TRBV29-1 and TRBJ2-7; D is ambiguous. CDR1 and CDR2 from the germline V gene are SQVTM and ANQGSEA. CDR3 size: 13 residues. V shed 4 bases and J shed 3 bases, with 13 bases lying between them. Here the CDR3 DNA reads TGCAGCGTTGTTGAAGGGAATCTCTACGAGCAGTACTTC. As protein: CSVVEGNLYEQYF.

In its sample, this clonotype is medium-sized. The CDR3 spells CASSQDLGTTDTQYF. The CDR3 nucleotides read TGCGCCAGCAGCCAAGATCTTGGGACCACAGATACGCAGTATTTT. The chain joins TRBV4-3 to TRBJ2-3, with D perhaps TRBD1 or TRBD2 (5 bases each). The V end lost 0 bases, the J end lost 2 bases, and 9 bases lay between the germline ends. Germline loops: CDR1 LGHNA, CDR2 YSLEER. This CDR3 contains 15 residues.

Sample share makes this clonotype medium-sized (0.01 to 0.1%). This chain connects TRBV6-2 or TRBV6-3 to TRBJ2-3; D is perhaps TRBD2 (5 bases). The CDR3 contains 12 residues. Trimming took off 2 bases at V and 7 bases at J, with 7 bases between the two ends. Germline-derived CDR1 and CDR2 are MNHEY and SVGEGT. CDR3 sequence: CASSYGGHTQYF. For the CDR3, the DNA is TGTGCCAGCAGTTACGGAGGTCATACGCAGTATTTT.

This clonotype was recorded many times. The CDR3 DNA is TGTGCCAGCAGCCTTGGACTAGCGGGGGGCCATCGGTGGACCGGGGAGCTGTTTTTT. Translated, it gives CASSLGLAGGHRWTGELFF. This chain joins TRBV3-1 and TRBJ2-2, with 14 bases fitting TRBD2. CDR3 length equals 19 residues. Unmatched junction bases numbered 12, after V lost 4 bases and J lost 5 bases. Germline CDR1 and CDR2: LGHDT and YNNKEL (reference sequence).

This chain connects TRBV25-1 to TRBJ2-7, with D possibly matching TRBD2 (5 bases). V gave up 9 bases and J gave up 0 bases, with 12 bases separating them. Germline V lookup: CDR1 MGHDK, CDR2 SYGVNS. This CDR3 is built from 13 residues. The CDR3 sequence: CARASRGSYEQYF. The CDR3 nucleotides read TGTGCCAGGGCCTCCCGGGGCTCCTACGAGCAGTACTTC.

By share, this clonotype ranks as medium-sized. This rearrangement joins TRBV7-2 to TRBJ2-3; D unresolved. Germline assignment: CDR1 SGHTA and CDR2 FQGNSA. CDR3 length: 17 amino acids. V dropped 1 base and J dropped 8 bases, with 22 bases sitting between them. In DNA, the CDR3 is TGTGCCAGCAGCTTAGGGACCCCAACTGGCGGCTTTGGTACGCAGTATTTT. It encodes CASSLGTPTGGFGTQYF.

Relative to its sample, this clonotype is medium-sized. The V gene is TRBV9, the J gene TRBJ2-1; a weak D match, TRBD1 (5 bases). The CDR3 is made up of 15 amino acids. Trimming took off 2 bases at V and 9 bases at J, with 18 bases between the two ends. The germline CDR1 and CDR2 sequences are SGDLS and YYNGEE. For the CDR3, the DNA is TGTGCCAGCAGCGTGGACACCTACAGTTCCCGTGAGCAGTTCTTC. It is translated as CASSVDTYSSREQFF. Filled out from reference TRBV9 and TRBJ2-1, the complete variable domain reads DSGVTQTPKHLITATGQRVTLRCSPRSGDLSVYWYQQSLDQGLQFLIQYYNGEERAKGNILERFSAQQFPDLHSELNLSSLELGDSALYFCASSVDTYSSREQFFGPGTRLTVL.